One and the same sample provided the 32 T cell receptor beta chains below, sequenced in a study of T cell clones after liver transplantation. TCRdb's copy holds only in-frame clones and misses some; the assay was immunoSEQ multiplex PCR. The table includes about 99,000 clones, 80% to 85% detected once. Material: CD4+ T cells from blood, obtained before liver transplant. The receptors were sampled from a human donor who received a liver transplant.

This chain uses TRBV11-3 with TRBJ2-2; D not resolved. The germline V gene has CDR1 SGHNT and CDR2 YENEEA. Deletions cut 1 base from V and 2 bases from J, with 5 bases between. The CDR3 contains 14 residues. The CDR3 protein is CASSLGRNTGELFF. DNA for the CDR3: TGTGCCAGCAGCTTAGGAAGAAACACCGGGGAGCTGTTTTTT.

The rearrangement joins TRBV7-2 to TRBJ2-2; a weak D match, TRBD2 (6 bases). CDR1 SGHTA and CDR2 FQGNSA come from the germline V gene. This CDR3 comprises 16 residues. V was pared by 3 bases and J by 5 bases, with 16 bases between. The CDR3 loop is CASSLSPGLSTGELFF. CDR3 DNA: TGTGCCAGCAGCTTGTCACCGGGACTCTCTACCGGGGAGCTGTTTTTT.

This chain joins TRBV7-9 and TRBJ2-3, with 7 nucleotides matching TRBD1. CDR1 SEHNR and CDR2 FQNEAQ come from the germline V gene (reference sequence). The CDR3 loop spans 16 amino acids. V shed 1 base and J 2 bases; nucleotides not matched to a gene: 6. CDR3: CASSLGTGVSTDTQYF. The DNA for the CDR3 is TGTGCCAGCAGCTTAGGAACAGGGGTTTCCACAGATACGCAGTATTTT. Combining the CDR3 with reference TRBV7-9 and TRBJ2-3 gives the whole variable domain DTGVSQNPRHKITKRGQNVTFRCDPISEHNRLYWYRQTLGQGPEFLTYFQNEAQLEKSRLLSDRFSAERPKGSFSTLEIQRTEQGDSAMYLCASSLGTGVSTDTQYFGPGTRLTVL.

CDR3 sequence reads: CATRGGAPRGTGELFF. CDR3 bases: TGTGCCACCCGGGGAGGGGCCCCGCGCGGCACCGGGGAGCTGTTTTTT. This chain joins TRBV19 and TRBJ2-2; 7 nucleotides match TRBD2. V dropped 10 bases and J dropped 4; count of bases not matched to a gene: 15. Germline lookup yields CDR1 LNHDA and CDR2 SQIVND (reference sequence). The CDR3 sequence is 16 residues long.

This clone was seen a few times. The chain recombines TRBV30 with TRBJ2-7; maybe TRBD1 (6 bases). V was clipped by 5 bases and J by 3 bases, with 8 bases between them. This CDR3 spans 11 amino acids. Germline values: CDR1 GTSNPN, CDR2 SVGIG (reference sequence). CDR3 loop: CAWGQSYEQYF. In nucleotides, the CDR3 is TGTGCCTGGGGACAGAGCTACGAGCAGTACTTC.

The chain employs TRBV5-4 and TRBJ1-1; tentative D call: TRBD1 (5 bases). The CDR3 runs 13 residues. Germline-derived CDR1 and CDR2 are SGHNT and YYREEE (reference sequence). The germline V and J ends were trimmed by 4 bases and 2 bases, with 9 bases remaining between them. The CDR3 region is CASSVTDNTEAFF. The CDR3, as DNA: TGTGCCAGCAGCGTGACAGATAACACTGAAGCTTTCTTT.

In nucleotides, the CDR3 is TGTGCCAGCTCACCCCTAAGCTACACTGAAGCTTTCTTT. Translating gives CASSPLSYTEAFF. The chain links TRBV18 to TRBJ1-1; D is undetermined. CDR3 size: 13 residues. Germline lookup yields CDR1 KGHSH and CDR2 LQKENI. V shed 3 bases and J shed 3 bases, with 8 bases lying between them.

The CDR3 protein is CASTLCRQGAYYNEQFF. The CDR3 bases are TGTGCCAGCACGCTCTGCAGACAGGGGGCATACTACAATGAGCAGTTCTTC. V usage is TRBV21-1 and J usage is TRBJ2-1; TRBD1 is the table's D call, not checked against the DNA. TRBV21-1 is termed a pseudogene. The CDR3 contains 17 residues.

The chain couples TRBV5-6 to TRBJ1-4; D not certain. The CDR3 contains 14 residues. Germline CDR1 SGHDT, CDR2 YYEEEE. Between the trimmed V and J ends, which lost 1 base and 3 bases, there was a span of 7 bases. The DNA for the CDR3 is TGTGCCAGCAGCTTGCCGGGAGCTAATGAAAAACTGTTTTTT. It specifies CASSLPGANEKLFF.

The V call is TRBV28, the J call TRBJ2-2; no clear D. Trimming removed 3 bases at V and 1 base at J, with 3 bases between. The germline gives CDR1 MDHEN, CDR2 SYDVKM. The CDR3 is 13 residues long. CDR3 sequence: CASSLQNTGELFF. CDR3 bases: TGTGCCAGCAGTTTGCAGAACACCGGGGAGCTGTTTTTT. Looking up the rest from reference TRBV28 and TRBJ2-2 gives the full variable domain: DVKVTQSSRYLVKRTGEKVFLECVQDMDHENMFWYRQDPGLGLRLIYFSYDVKMKEKGDIPEGYSVSREKKERFSLILESASTNQTSMYLCASSLQNTGELFFGEGSRLTVL.

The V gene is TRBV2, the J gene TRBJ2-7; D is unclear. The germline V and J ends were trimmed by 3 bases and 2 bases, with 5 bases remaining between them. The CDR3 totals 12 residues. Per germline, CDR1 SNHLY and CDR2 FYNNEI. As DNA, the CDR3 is TGTGCCAGCAGTGATGTCGCCTACGAGCAGTACTTC. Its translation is CASSDVAYEQYF.

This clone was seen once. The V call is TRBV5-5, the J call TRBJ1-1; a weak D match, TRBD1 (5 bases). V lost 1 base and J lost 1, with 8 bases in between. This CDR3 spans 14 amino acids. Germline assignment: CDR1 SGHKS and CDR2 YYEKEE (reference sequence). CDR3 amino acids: CASSLRDWNTEAFF. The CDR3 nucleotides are TGTGCCAGCAGCTTGAGGGACTGGAACACTGAAGCTTTCTTT.

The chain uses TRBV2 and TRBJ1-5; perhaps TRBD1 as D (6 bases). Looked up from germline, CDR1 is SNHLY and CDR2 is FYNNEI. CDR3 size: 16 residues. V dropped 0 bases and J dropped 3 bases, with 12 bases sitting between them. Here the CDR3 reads CASSEALRGANQPQHF. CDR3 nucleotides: TGTGCCAGCAGTGAAGCGCTTCGGGGGGCCAATCAGCCCCAGCATTTT.

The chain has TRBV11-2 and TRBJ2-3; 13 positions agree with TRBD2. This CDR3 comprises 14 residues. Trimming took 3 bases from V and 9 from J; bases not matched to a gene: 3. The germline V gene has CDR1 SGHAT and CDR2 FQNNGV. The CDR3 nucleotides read TGTGCCAGCAGCTTGGGGACTAGCGGGATAACGCAGTATTTT. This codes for CASSLGTSGITQYF.

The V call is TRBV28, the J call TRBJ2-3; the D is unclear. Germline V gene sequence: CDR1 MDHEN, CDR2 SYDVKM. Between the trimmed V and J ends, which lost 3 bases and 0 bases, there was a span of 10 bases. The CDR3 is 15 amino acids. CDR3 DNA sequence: TGTGCCAGCAGTTTGGGGTCCCCTAGCACAGATACGCAGTATTTT. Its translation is CASSLGSPSTDTQYF.

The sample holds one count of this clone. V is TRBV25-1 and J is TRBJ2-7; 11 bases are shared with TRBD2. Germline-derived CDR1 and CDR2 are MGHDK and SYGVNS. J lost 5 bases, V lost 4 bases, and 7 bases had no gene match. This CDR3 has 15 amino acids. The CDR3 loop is CASSGHSGRVNEQYF. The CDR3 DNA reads TGTGCCAGCAGTGGACATAGCGGGAGGGTGAACGAGCAGTACTTC.

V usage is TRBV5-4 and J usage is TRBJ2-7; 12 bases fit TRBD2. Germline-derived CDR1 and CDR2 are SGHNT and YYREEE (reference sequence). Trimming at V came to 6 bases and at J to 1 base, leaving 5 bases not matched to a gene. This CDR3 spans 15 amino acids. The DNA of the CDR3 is TGTGCCAGCAAAACTAGCGGGGGGCCATCCTACGAGCAGTACTTC. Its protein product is CASKTSGGPSYEQYF.

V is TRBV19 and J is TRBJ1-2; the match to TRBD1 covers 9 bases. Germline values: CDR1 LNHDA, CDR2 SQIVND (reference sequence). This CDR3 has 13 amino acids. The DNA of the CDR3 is TGTGCTACTTCCCCGACAGGGGGTTATGGCTACACCTTC. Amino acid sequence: CATSPTGGYGYTF.

CDR3 residues: CARLALYEQFF. The CDR3 DNA follows: TGTGCCAGATTAGCTCTCTATGAGCAGTTCTTC. V and J are TRBV19 and TRBJ2-1; D remains ambiguous. The V gene lost 9 bases and the J gene lost 8 bases, with 11 bases spanning the gap. CDR3 length equals 11 residues. Germline V CDR1 and CDR2: LNHDA, SQIVND (reference sequence).

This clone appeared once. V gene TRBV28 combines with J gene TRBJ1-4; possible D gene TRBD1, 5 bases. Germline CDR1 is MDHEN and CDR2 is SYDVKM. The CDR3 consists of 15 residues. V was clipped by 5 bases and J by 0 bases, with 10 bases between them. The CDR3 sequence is CASSLGGATNEKLFF. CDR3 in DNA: TGTGCCAGCAGTCTCGGAGGGGCAACTAATGAAAAACTGTTTTTT.

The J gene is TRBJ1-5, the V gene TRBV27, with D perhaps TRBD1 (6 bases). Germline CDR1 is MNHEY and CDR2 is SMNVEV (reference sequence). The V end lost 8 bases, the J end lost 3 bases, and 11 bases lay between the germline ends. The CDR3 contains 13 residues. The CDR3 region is CASRRTDNQPQHF. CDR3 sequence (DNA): TGTGCCAGCCGACGGACAGACAATCAGCCCCAGCATTTT.

CDR3 sequence (DNA): TGCGCCAGCAGCCAAGTGTCCACATCGGGACAGGGCTACGAGCAGTACTTC. It codes for CASSQVSTSGQGYEQYF. V and J are TRBV4-1 and TRBJ2-7, with 9 bases aligning to TRBD1. The germline CDR1 and CDR2 sequences are MGHRA and YSYEKL. With V trimmed by 1 base and J by 3 bases, 10 bases remained unmatched. There are 17 residues in the CDR3.

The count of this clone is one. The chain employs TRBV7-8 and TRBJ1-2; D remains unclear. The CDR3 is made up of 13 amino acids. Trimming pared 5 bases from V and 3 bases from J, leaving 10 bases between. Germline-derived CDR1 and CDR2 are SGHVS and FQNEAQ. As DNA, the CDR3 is TGTGCCAGCAGCCCCCAGTTAGACTATGGCTACACCTTC. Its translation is CASSPQLDYGYTF.

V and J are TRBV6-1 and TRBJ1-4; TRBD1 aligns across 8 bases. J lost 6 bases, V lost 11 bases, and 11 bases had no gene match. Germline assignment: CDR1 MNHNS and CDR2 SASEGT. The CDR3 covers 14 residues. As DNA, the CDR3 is TGTGCCTCCACCGGGGACAGGAATTATGAAAAACTGTTTTTT. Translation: CASTGDRNYEKLFF.

The CDR3 spells CASSPSQISYEQYF. DNA of the CDR3: TGCGCCAGCAGCCCCTCACAGATTTCCTACGAGCAGTACTTC. The chain has TRBV5-1 and TRBJ2-7; no definite D call. The germline V and J ends were trimmed by 4 bases and 1 base, with 12 bases remaining between them. CDR3 length: 14 amino acids. CDR1 SGHRS and CDR2 YFSETQ come from the germline V gene.

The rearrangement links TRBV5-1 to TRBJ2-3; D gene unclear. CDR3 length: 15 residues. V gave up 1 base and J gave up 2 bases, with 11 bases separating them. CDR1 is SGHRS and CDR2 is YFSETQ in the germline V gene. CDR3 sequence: CASSLTSRSTDTQYF. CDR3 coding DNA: TGCGCCAGCAGCTTGACCTCAAGATCCACAGATACGCAGTATTTT.

The CDR3 here is CASTRERIGELFF. The DNA for the CDR3 is TGTGCCAGCACGCGGGAGAGGATCGGGGAGCTGTTTTTT. The chain is built from TRBV2 and TRBJ2-2, with 7 bases matching TRBD2. The J segment lost 7 bases and the V segment lost 7 bases, leaving 6 bases of the junction unmatched. In germline, CDR1 is SNHLY, CDR2 FYNNEI. CDR3 size: 13 residues.

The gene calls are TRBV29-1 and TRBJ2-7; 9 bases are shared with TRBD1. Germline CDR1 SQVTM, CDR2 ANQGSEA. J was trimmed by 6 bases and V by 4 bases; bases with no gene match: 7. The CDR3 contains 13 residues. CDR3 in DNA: TGCAGCGTTGGGACAGGGGATCGGCGCGAGCAGTACTTC. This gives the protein CSVGTGDRREQYF.

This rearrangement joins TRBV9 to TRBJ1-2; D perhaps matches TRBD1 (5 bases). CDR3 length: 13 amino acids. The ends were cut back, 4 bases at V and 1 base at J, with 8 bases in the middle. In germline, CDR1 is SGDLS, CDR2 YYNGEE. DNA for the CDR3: TGTGCCAGCAGCACACAGGTTAACTATGGCTACACCTTC. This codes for CASSTQVNYGYTF.

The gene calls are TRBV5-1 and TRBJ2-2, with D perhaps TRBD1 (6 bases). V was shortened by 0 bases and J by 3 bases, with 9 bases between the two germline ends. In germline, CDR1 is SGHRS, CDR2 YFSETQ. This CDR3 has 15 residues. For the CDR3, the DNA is TGCGCCAGCAGCTTGGCACAGGGTTACACCGGGGAGCTGTTTTTT. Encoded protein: CASSLAQGYTGELFF.

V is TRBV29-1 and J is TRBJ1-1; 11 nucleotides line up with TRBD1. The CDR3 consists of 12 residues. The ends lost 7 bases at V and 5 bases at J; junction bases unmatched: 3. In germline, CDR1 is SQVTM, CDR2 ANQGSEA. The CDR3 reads CSADRGRTEAFF. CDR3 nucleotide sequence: TGCAGCGCGGACAGGGGGCGAACTGAAGCTTTCTTT. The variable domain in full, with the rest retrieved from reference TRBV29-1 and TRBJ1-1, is SAVISQKPSRDICQRGTSLTIQCQVDSQVTMMFWYRQQPGQSLTLIATANQGSEATYESGFVIDKFPISRPNLTFSTLTVSNMSPEDSSIYLCSADRGRTEAFFGQGTRLTVV.

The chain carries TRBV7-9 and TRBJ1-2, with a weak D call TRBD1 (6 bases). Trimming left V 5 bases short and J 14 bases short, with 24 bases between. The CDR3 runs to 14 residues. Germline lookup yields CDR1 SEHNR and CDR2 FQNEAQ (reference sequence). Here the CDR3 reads CASSVLSGDPTKTF. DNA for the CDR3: TGTGCCAGCAGCGTCCTATCAGGGGACCCAACTAAGACCTTC. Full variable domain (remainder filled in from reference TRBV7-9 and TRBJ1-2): DTGVSQNPRHKITKRGQNVTFRCDPISEHNRLYWYRQTLGQGPEFLTYFQNEAQLEKSRLLSDRFSAERPKGSFSTLEIQRTEQGDSAMYLCASSVLSGDPTKTFGSGTRLTVV.